What follows describes a single TCR beta chain. By its share of the sample, this clone is medium-sized (0.01 to 0.1%). Its antigen specificity is not known. No quality values exist for individual bases; no much larger clone is one base distant. The time point label of this sample denotes: cells obtained before transplantation from donor or recipient. CD3+CD4+ and CD3+CD8+ populations were FACS-sorted from unstimulated pre-transplant donor and recipient cells taken from spleen or lymph nodes. The data originate from a study of graft-versus-host responses after intestinal transplantation (dated by TCRdb to the early 2020s). Concerning the study at large: Recipients received multivisceral, liver-intestinal, or isolated intestinal transplants. Every recipient was given anti-thymocyte globulin induction, followed by approximately 3 years of maintenance tacrolimus and steroids. Bulk TCR-beta CDR3 sequencing was used to track graft-versus-host and host-versus-graft alloreactive T cell clones in the graft, circulation and bone marrow after intestinal transplantation. To identify alloreactive clones, pre-transplant mixed lymphocyte reaction products were sequenced and then compared with unstimulated pre-transplant donor and recipient T cells. The cohort enrolled fewer than 25 intestinal transplant recipients including one retransplant, and a few patients lacking pretransplant specimens were excluded. A peak of at least 4% donor T cells among recipient peripheral blood mononuclear cells was the definition used for donor T cell macrochimerism. Rather than being sequenced by the commercial service, samples from three later patients were sequenced in-house on an Illumina MiSeq and processed with MiXCR. General study outcomes and caveats: GvH clones were found in recipient bone marrow, and some of the GvH clones appeared earlier in ileal mucosa or blood, which is consistent with an intestinal mucosal origin. The conclusions were limited by the relatively low number and heterogeneity of the intestinal transplant patients. Early after transplant, declines in HvG clones were associated with peak levels of circulating GvH clones. In the allografts of patients with donor T cell macrochimerism, GvH to HvG T cell clonal ratios were high.

Library preparation used the immunoSEQ multiplex PCR assay. In most patients, genomic DNA was isolated using the Qiagen DNeasy Blood and Tissue Kit and sent frozen to Adaptive Biotechnologies for TCR sequencing. For most patients, genomic DNA was subjected to high-throughput TCR-beta CDR3 sequencing by Adaptive Biotechnologies. The authors processed their data as follows. TCR sequencing data were retrieved from Adaptive's ImmunoSEQ software for about 17 patients, whereas three other patients were processed with MiXCR and VDJtools. CD4 versus CD8 sorting errors were corrected by removing sequences found in both subsets at a frequency ratio below 5:1. CDR3 nucleotide sequences shared by donor and recipient were removed because the origin of these sequences could not be assigned. At least 2-fold expansion over unstimulated cells and a minimum CFSE-low frequency of 0.002% (template counts) or 0.001% (read counts) were required for clones to be classified as alloreactive. A clone was considered mappable if detected in the sequenced pre-transplant spleen, lymph node, or MLR CFSE-low populations of the donor or recipient. Cumulative frequency of alloreactive clones was calculated as a percentage of all sequences weighted by copy number. TCRdb obtained this table from immuneACCESS and retained in-frame rearrangements with V and J assigned. These tables miss some clones; where compared with another copy, unresolved V genes account for less than half of the shortfall, and the remainder is unexplained. V and J calls and clone size follow that table, whereas D and trimming were derived from the DNA. The sample table contains about 80,000 clones; only one count was recorded for roughly nine tenths of them. The ten largest clonotypes hold approximately 0.35% of the sample.

V is trimmed back by 6 bases and J by 1 base, and the junction contains 0 bases that no gene match accounts for. Reading from cysteine to phenylalanine, the CDR3 counts 12 amino acids. CDR3 DNA only is kept here, 36 bases in frame from base 1. CDR1 and CDR2 were assigned from the germline V gene as MDHEN and SYDVKM. The TCR sequence derives from a human donor who received an intestinal transplant. The specimen comprised unstimulated CD4+ T cells sorted from spleen or lymph node cells, sampled before intestinal transplant. Recombination linked TRBV28 to TRBJ2-7, with 7 bases aligning to TRBD1. The CDR3 protein: CASRGQSYEQYF. The sequence in DNA is TGTGCCAGCAGGGGACAGTCCTACGAGCAGTACTTC.